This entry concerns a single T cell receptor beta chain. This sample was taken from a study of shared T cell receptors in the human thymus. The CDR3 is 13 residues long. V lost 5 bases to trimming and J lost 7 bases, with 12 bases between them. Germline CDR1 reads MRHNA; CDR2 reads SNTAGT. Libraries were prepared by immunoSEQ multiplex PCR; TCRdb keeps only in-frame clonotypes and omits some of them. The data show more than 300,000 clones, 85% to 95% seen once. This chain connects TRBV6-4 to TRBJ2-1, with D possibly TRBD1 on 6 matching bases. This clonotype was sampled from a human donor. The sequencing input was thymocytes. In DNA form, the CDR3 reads TGTGCCAGCAGTCGAGGGGGACCAAATGAGCAGTTCTTC. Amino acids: CASSRGGPNEQFF.